Listed below are T cell receptor beta chains from one sample, sequenced in a study of T cell repertoires in cytomegalovirus infection. MiXCR, applied by TCRdb to the reads, yields one record per CDR3 protein. The sample lists about 240,000 distinct CDR3 sequences; 10% to 15% were seen once. Sequenced: PBMCs. The receptors derive from a human donor in good health (CMV status not recorded). Some clones in this sample may be carry-over from other donors' samples. Both conserved end residues are part of each CDR3. D genes are given only for firm matches. Size tells how often a clone was seen (once, few, many) or the class of an expanded clone, and some rows leave it out.

clone_size d_call cdr3_length j_call v_call cdr3_aa cdr3_nt
NA NA 14 TRBJ1-2 TRBV20-1 CSARDIDGPYGYTF TGCAGTGCTAGAGATATCGACGGCCCCTATGGCTACACCTTC
many NA 13 TRBJ1-2 TRBV7-9 CASSLETLYGYTF TGTGCCAGCAGCTTAGAAACACTCTATGGCTACACCTTC
few TRBD2 20 TRBJ2-1 TRBV6-2/TRBV6-3 CASSFSGLAGGPRQGGEQFF TGTGCCAGCAGCTTCTCGGGACTAGCGGGAGGGCCACGACAAGGGGGTGAGCAGTTCTTC
many TRBD1 15 TRBJ1-2 TRBV6-2/TRBV6-3 CASRAGTDANYGYTF TGTGCCAGCAGGGCCGGGACAGACGCTAACTATGGCTACACCTTC
few NA 13 TRBJ1-1 TRBV12-3/TRBV12-4 CASSEIQGLGAFF TGTGCCAGCAGCGAAATACAGGGACTTGGAGCTTTCTTT
few NA 15 TRBJ2-7 TRBV7-2 CASSFGARQAYEQYF TGTGCCAGCAGCTTTGGGGCGCGACAGGCCTACGAGCAGTACTTC
many NA 11 TRBJ1-1 TRBV7-2 CASSPGAEAFF TGTGCCAGCAGCCCCGGGGCGGAAGCTTTCTTT
many NA 13 TRBJ2-3 TRBV7-2 CASSFGLRDTQYF TGTGCCAGCAGCTTCGGCCTGCGAGATACGCAGTATTTT
many NA 12 TRBJ1-5 TRBV29-1 CSVGQGSQPQHF TGCAGCGTTGGTCAGGGAAGTCAGCCCCAGCATTTT
NA TRBD1 11 TRBJ1-3 TRBV29-1 CSGRTGNTIYF TGCAGCGGCCGGACAGGGAACACCATATATTTT
many NA 18 TRBJ1-5 TRBV28 CASRGRLVGPGRRQPQHF TGTGCCAGCAGGGGAAGGCTCGTTGGACCCGGGCGGCGCCAGCCCCAGCATTTT
many NA 17 TRBJ2-1 TRBV19 CASSIAEGRTSYNEQFF TGTGCCAGTAGTATAGCAGAGGGCAGGACCTCCTACAATGAGCAGTTCTTC
many NA 15 TRBJ1-5 TRBV19 CASSIQSGRNQPQHF TGTGCCAGTAGTATTCAGTCGGGAAGAAATCAGCCCCAGCATTTT
few TRBD1 15 TRBJ2-4 TRBV6-2/TRBV6-3 CASSTNRGRGNIQYF TGTGCCAGCAGTACAAACAGGGGGCGCGGAAACATTCAGTACTTC
NA NA 13 TRBJ1-4 TRBV29-1 CSADTGYDEKLFF TGCAGCGCAGATACAGGGTACGATGAAAAACTGTTTTTT
NA NA 16 TRBJ2-5 TRBV20-1 CSARVGSGNSILTQYF TGCAGTGCTAGAGTCGGTAGCGGCAATAGTATTTTGACCCAGTACTTC
NA NA 14 TRBJ1-5 TRBV28 CASQSGIGNQPQHF TGTGCCAGCCAGTCAGGGATCGGCAATCAGCCCCAGCATTTT
many NA 16 TRBJ2-3 TRBV7-2 CASSLWGLGAVDTQYF TGTGCCAGCAGCTTATGGGGTCTGGGGGCGGTGGATACGCAGTATTTT
NA TRBD2 12 TRBJ2-7 TRBV19 CASSMWGGEQYF TGTGCCAGTAGTATGTGGGGGGGCGAGCAGTACTTC
few TRBD1 15 TRBJ2-1 TRBV7-9 CASSVVGGNDNEQFF TGTGCCAGCAGCGTTGTAGGGGGCAACGACAATGAGCAGTTCTTC
many NA 10 TRBJ2-7 TRBV19 CATGHYEQYF TGTGCCACTGGACACTACGAGCAGTACTTC
many TRBD1 12 TRBJ1-2 TRBV7-2 CASSLTGGGYTF TGTGCCAGCAGCTTAACAGGGGGGGGCTACACCTTC
few NA 16 TRBJ1-1 TRBV11-3 CASSPGTPAMNTEAFF TGTGCCAGCAGCCCGGGGACGCCGGCTATGAACACTGAAGCTTTCTTT
many NA 11 TRBJ2-1 TRBV14 CASSWKFEQFF TGTGCCAGCAGCTGGAAGTTTGAGCAGTTCTTC
few NA 13 TRBJ1-1 TRBV14 CASSQVTATPAFF TGTGCCAGCAGCCAAGTTACCGCTACCCCAGCTTTCTTT
NA TRBD1 15 TRBJ1-1 TRBV19 CASSIAGGMNTEAFF TGTGCCAGTAGTATTGCAGGGGGGATGAACACTGAAGCTTTCTTT
many TRBD1 15 TRBJ2-7 TRBV28 CASRGPEQGAREQYF TGTGCCAGCAGGGGACCCGAACAGGGGGCGCGGGAGCAGTACTTC
few TRBD2 17 TRBJ2-1 TRBV28 CASSLMASGRIYNEQFF TGTGCCAGCAGTTTAATGGCTAGCGGGAGGATCTACAATGAGCAGTTCTTC
many TRBD2 17 TRBJ2-1 TRBV6-2/TRBV6-3 CASSPLSGTVLYNEQFF TGTGCCAGCAGCCCCCTTAGCGGGACGGTACTATACAATGAGCAGTTCTTC